These 23 T cell receptor beta chains share one sample of origin, sequenced in a study of human T cells and chemical hapten exposure. TCRdb re-called the RACE reads with MiXCR, one entry per CDR3 protein. The table includes around 99,000 distinct CDR3 sequences, less than 10% detected once. As to time point: patch test 2, 6 weeks after DPC sensitization. Documented treatment: therapeutic diphenylcyclopropenone sensitization with weekly scalp DPC. The source material was whole blood, sampled in connection with sensitization to the hapten diphenylcyclopropenone (DPC). These receptors originate from a woman between 40 and 50 years old with alopecia areata. Some clones in this sample may be carry-over from other donors' samples.

The chain couples TRBV29-1 to TRBJ2-5; D might be TRBD1 or TRBD2, each matching 5 bases. V lost 6 bases and J lost 2, with 13 bases in between. The CDR3 loop spans 13 amino acids. Germline-derived CDR1 and CDR2 are SQVTM and ANQGSEA. This CDR3 is CSVKGRAQETQYF. The CDR3 DNA is TGCAGCGTGAAGGGACGAGCGCAAGAGACCCAGTACTTC.

This clonotype was observed a single time. The chain recombines TRBV3-1 with TRBJ1-5, with D hard to call. Per germline, CDR1 LGHDT and CDR2 YNNKEL (reference sequence). V lost 1 base and J lost 5, with 6 bases in between. This CDR3 has 13 residues. The chain's CDR3 is CASSQGGYQPQHF. The DNA of the CDR3 is TGTGCCAGCAGCCAAGGGGGTTATCAGCCCCAGCATTTT. The whole variable domain, filled in from reference TRBV3-1 and TRBJ1-5, reads DTAVSQTPKYLVTQMGNDKSIKCEQNLGHDTMYWYKQDSKKFLKIMFSYNNKELIINETVPNRFSPKSPDKAHLNLHINSLELGDSAVYFCASSQGGYQPQHFGDGTRLSIL.

V is TRBV20-1 and J is TRBJ2-7; D not resolved. The CDR3 is made up of 12 amino acids. CDR1 is DFQATT, CDR2 SNEGSKA, per germline (reference sequence). The V gene lost 0 bases and the J gene lost 2 bases, with 5 bases spanning the gap. In nucleotides, the CDR3 is TGCAGTGCTAGAGACCCCACCTACGAGCAGTACTTC. Protein product: CSARDPTYEQYF.

This clonotype was detected a few times. The rearrangement uses TRBV28 and TRBJ1-1; 7 bases map to TRBD1. The CDR3 length is 18 residues. Trimming at V came to 1 base and at J to 2 bases, leaving 13 bases not matched to a gene. Germline-derived CDR1 and CDR2 are MDHEN and SYDVKM. CDR3 nucleotide sequence: TGTGCCAGCAGTTTATTACCAACTTCTGACAGGGACAACACTGAAGCTTTCTTT. Amino acids: CASSLLPTSDRDNTEAFF. Filled out from reference TRBV28 and TRBJ1-1, the complete variable domain reads DVKVTQSSRYLVKRTGEKVFLECVQDMDHENMFWYRQDPGLGLRLIYFSYDVKMKEKGDIPEGYSVSREKKERFSLILESASTNQTSMYLCASSLLPTSDRDNTEAFFGQGTRLTVV.

The sample holds many counts of this clonotype. The chain couples TRBV7-9 to TRBJ2-7; the D gene is possibly TRBD2 (6 bases). Per germline, CDR1 SEHNR and CDR2 FQNEAQ (reference sequence). Trimming pared 1 base from V and 6 bases from J, leaving 7 bases between. The CDR3 is made up of 12 amino acids. CDR3 nucleotide sequence: TGTGCCAGCAGCTTAGGCGGGACCGAGCAGTACTTC. It encodes CASSLGGTEQYF.

The rearrangement links TRBV2 to TRBJ2-3; no reliable D call. Germline V gene lookup returns CDR1 SNHLY and CDR2 FYNNEI. Trimming pared 6 bases from V and 1 base from J, leaving 11 bases between. This CDR3 has 14 amino acids. CDR3: CASSQYGGTDTQYF. CDR3 DNA sequence: TGTGCCAGCAGCCAATACGGAGGCACAGATACGCAGTATTTT.

This clonotype was counted at least ten times. The rearrangement uses TRBV30 and TRBJ2-1; D not resolved. CDR3 length equals 14 residues. Trimming took off 2 bases at V and 0 bases at J, with 8 bases between the two ends. CDR1 GTSNPN and CDR2 SVGIG come from the germline V gene (reference sequence). Written as DNA, the CDR3 is TGTGCCTGGAGTTTTGGCAGCTCCTACAATGAGCAGTTCTTC. Protein sequence: CAWSFGSSYNEQFF.

The table lists this clonotype with a few counts. The chain combines TRBV7-2 with TRBJ2-7, with D possibly being TRBD1 (6 bases). V was shortened by 1 base and J by 6 bases, with 10 bases between the two germline ends. The V gene's germline CDR1 is SGHTA and CDR2 FQGNSA. This CDR3 has 13 amino acids. CDR3 sequence: CASSLGDNREQYF. CDR3 DNA: TGTGCCAGCAGCTTAGGGGACAACCGCGAGCAGTACTTC.

This chain connects TRBV12-3 or TRBV12-4 to TRBJ1-3; TRBD1 matches at 9 bases. CDR3 length equals 15 residues. J gave up 0 bases and V 3 bases, and 0 bases lay outside the gene matches. The CDR3 loop is CASSLGQGSGNTIYF. In DNA form, the CDR3 reads TGTGCCAGCAGTTTGGGACAGGGCTCTGGAAACACCATATATTTT.

This sequence joins TRBV4-2 and TRBJ1-2; the match to TRBD1 covers 8 bases. The V gene's germline CDR1 is LGHNA and CDR2 YNFKEQ. The CDR3 runs 15 residues. The junction had 5 bases not matched to a gene; V was cut back by 3 bases and J by 2 bases. The DNA of the CDR3 is TGTGCCAGCAGCCAGCCGGGACAGGCGAACTATGGCTACACCTTC. Translating gives CASSQPGQANYGYTF.

This clonotype has ten or more counts. This sequence joins TRBV12-3 or TRBV12-4 and TRBJ1-1; D gene ambiguous. V was shortened by 3 bases and J by 0 bases, with 8 bases between the two germline ends. CDR3 length: 14 amino acids. The CDR3 is CASSFTEMNTEAFF. The CDR3 DNA reads TGTGCCAGCAGTTTTACAGAGATGAACACTGAAGCTTTCTTT.

This clonotype was seen many times. The V gene is TRBV11-2, the J gene TRBJ2-1, with D possibly matching TRBD2 (5 bases). Trimming stripped 5 bases from V and 9 bases from J, with 11 bases between. Germline CDR1 is SGHAT and CDR2 is FQNNGV. The CDR3 has 12 residues. The CDR3 region has the DNA TGTGCCAGCAGCCGCGGCGGGCCTGAGCAGTTCTTC. Translation gives CASSRGGPEQFF.

This clonotype was counted between two and nine times. The chain has TRBV28 and TRBJ1-2; D not certain. This CDR3 region has 10 residues. CDR1 and CDR2 (germline): MDHEN, SYDVKM. V dropped 8 bases and J dropped 10 bases, with 11 bases sitting between them. The CDR3: CASGVADYTF. For the CDR3, the DNA is TGTGCCAGCGGCGTGGCTGACTACACCTTC.

Ten or more counts support this clonotype. The chain combines TRBV20-1 with TRBJ2-7; 8 bases line up with TRBD2. The trim removed 5 bases at V and 2 bases at J, leaving 8 bases unmatched. CDR1 and CDR2 (germline): DFQATT, SNEGSKA (reference sequence). This CDR3 region has 14 residues. CDR3 sequence (DNA): TGCAGTGCTCTCCAGCGGGGGTCTACCTACGAGCAGTACTTC. Its translation is CSALQRGSTYEQYF.

This clonotype was observed at least ten times. The chain couples TRBV4-1 to TRBJ1-4; D is ambiguous. Per germline, CDR1 MGHRA and CDR2 YSYEKL. V dropped 0 bases and J dropped 7 bases, with 15 bases sitting between them. The CDR3 covers 16 residues. The CDR3 here is CASSQDERTAGEKLFF. Written as DNA, the CDR3 is TGCGCCAGCAGCCAAGATGAACGAACGGCTGGTGAAAAACTGTTTTTT.

This clonotype was counted between two and nine times. V usage is TRBV20-1 and J usage is TRBJ1-2; possible D gene TRBD1, 6 bases. The V gene's germline CDR1 is DFQATT and CDR2 SNEGSKA (reference sequence). V lost 1 base, J lost 6 bases, and 18 bases lay in between. CDR3 length: 15 residues. The CDR3 DNA is TGCAGTGCTAGAGGGGGGCAGGGAAAATCTGATGGCTACACCTTC. It codes for CSARGGQGKSDGYTF.

About this clonotype: Just one base apart from a much larger clone, this may be a read error. V gene TRBV3-1 combines with J gene TRBJ2-1; D remains unclear. The CDR3 length is 15 residues. CDR1 and CDR2 from the germline V gene are LGHDT and YNNKEL (reference sequence). Here the CDR3 DNA reads TGTGCCGGCAGCTCCTCCAGCCAGTCCTACAATGAGCAGTTCTTC. It yields the protein CAGSSSSQSYNEQFF.

This clonotype was detected ten times or more. J is TRBJ2-2 and V is TRBV9; D is unclear. CDR3 size: 16 residues. Trimming took 0 bases from V and 0 from J, leaving 9 bases between them. Germline V gives CDR1 SGDLS, CDR2 YYNGEE. CDR3 region: CASSVGVTANTGELFF. CDR3 nucleotides: TGTGCCAGCAGCGTAGGGGTGACGGCGAACACCGGGGAGCTGTTTTTT. The full variable domain, in which reference TRBV9 and TRBJ2-2 provide the parts outside the CDR3, is DSGVTQTPKHLITATGQRVTLRCSPRSGDLSVYWYQQSLDQGLQFLIQYYNGEERAKGNILERFSAQQFPDLHSELNLSSLELGDSALYFCASSVGVTANTGELFFGEGSRLTVL.

J is TRBJ2-5 and V is TRBV12-3 or TRBV12-4; no reliable D call. Trimming stripped 9 bases from V and 4 bases from J, with 3 bases between. The CDR3 runs to 9 residues. The chain's CDR3 is CASGETQYF. Written as DNA, the CDR3 is TGTGCCAGTGGAGAGACCCAGTACTTC.

This clonotype was counted at least ten times. The rearrangement uses TRBV7-2 and TRBJ2-1; D tentatively fits TRBD1 or TRBD2 (5 bases each). The CDR3 runs 13 residues. Looked up from germline, CDR1 is SGHTA and CDR2 is FQGNSA. The V gene lost 1 base and the J gene lost 12 bases, with 13 bases spanning the gap. CDR3 in amino acids: CASSLVRMGVQFF. The CDR3 DNA reads as TGTGCCAGCAGCTTAGTCAGGATGGGGGTGCAGTTCTTC.

The table lists this clonotype with many counts. V and J are TRBV11-2 and TRBJ1-4; 11 bases line up with TRBD1. The CDR3 extends over 13 amino acids. Unmatched junction bases numbered 2, after V lost 6 bases and J lost 8 bases. CDR1 is SGHAT, CDR2 FQNNGV, per germline. The CDR3 region is CASRGQGEEKLFF. The CDR3 bases are TGTGCCAGCAGGGGACAGGGGGAGGAAAAACTGTTTTTT.

This clonotype has only a few counts. This chain links TRBV5-1 with TRBJ1-2; D call uncertain. This CDR3 spans 13 amino acids. Germline assignment: CDR1 SGHRS and CDR2 YFSETQ. The ends were cut back, 2 bases at V and 2 bases at J, with 7 bases in the middle. CDR3 nucleotides: TGCGCCAGCAGCTTACCAGCGAACTATGGCTACACCTTC. Residues: CASSLPANYGYTF.

This clonotype was counted a few times. DNA of the CDR3: TGTGCCACCAGCAGAGAAGCATCCGGGGCAGGGGCATTTGGCGAGCAGTACTTC. It codes for CATSREASGAGAFGEQYF. The rearrangement links TRBV15 to TRBJ2-7, with TRBD1 as a possible D gene (6 bases). Germline assignment: CDR1 LNHNV and CDR2 YYDKDF (reference sequence). V was cut by 0 bases and J by 6 bases, with 24 bases left in between. The CDR3 totals 18 residues.